The 14 T cell receptor beta chains listed next were all sequenced from one sample in a study of radiotherapy plus CTLA-4 blockade in lung cancer. Only in-frame clones appear in the TCRdb table, and some are missing; sequencing was by immunoSEQ multiplex PCR. This sample has fewer than 100,000 clones, with roughly 87% found just once. The sample here was peripheral blood, taken from a patient treated with radiotherapy plus ipilimumab. The receptors here all came from a human donor with non-small cell lung cancer who had stable disease on radiotherapy plus ipilimumab.

The chain links TRBV7-9 to TRBJ2-3; D gene unclear. The CDR3 has 15 residues. V lost 6 bases to trimming and J lost 0 bases, with 13 bases between them. Germline V CDR1 and CDR2: SEHNR, FQNEAQ (reference sequence). The CDR3 DNA is TGTGCCAGCAGACTGGGTAGAGCGAGCACAGATACGCAGTATTTT. This encodes CASRLGRASTDTQYF. Drawing the rest from reference TRBV7-9 and TRBJ2-3, the complete variable domain is DTGVSQNPRHKITKRGQNVTFRCDPISEHNRLYWYRQTLGQGPEFLTYFQNEAQLEKSRLLSDRFSAERPKGSFSTLEIQRTEQGDSAMYLCASRLGRASTDTQYFGPGTRLTVL.

V and J are TRBV5-1 and TRBJ1-4; unclear D gene. V was shortened by 0 bases and J by 7 bases, with 13 bases between the two germline ends. Germline V gene data show CDR1 as SGHRS and CDR2 as YFSETQ. This CDR3 has 15 residues. The CDR3: CASSLEGSPVEKLFF. In nucleotides, the CDR3 is TGCGCCAGCAGCTTGGAAGGGTCACCGGTTGAAAAACTGTTTTTT. Filled out from reference TRBV5-1 and TRBJ1-4, the complete variable domain reads KAGVTQTPRYLIKTRGQQVTLSCSPISGHRSVSWYQQTPGQGLQFLFEYFSETQRNKGNFPGRFSGRQFSNSRSEMNVSTLELGDSALYLCASSLEGSPVEKLFFGSGTQLSVL.

The CDR3 region has the DNA TGCGCCAGCAGCTCCCGGGGAACGGGGCAGTACTTC. Protein sequence: CASSSRGTGQYF. The genes are TRBV5-1 and TRBJ2-7, with TRBD2 as a possible D gene (5 bases). The V gene lost 3 bases and the J gene lost 9 bases, with 13 bases spanning the gap. The CDR3 sequence is 12 residues long. The germline CDR1 and CDR2 sequences are SGHRS and YFSETQ.

The genes are TRBV6-1 and TRBJ1-6; D might be TRBD1 (6 bases). V was cut by 6 bases and J by 7 bases, with 10 bases left in between. Germline V gives CDR1 MNHNS, CDR2 SASEGT. This CDR3 has 13 amino acids. CDR3 DNA sequence: TGTGCCAGCAGACAGGGTACGAATTCACCCCTCCACTTT. It codes for CASRQGTNSPLHF.

The chain uses TRBV10-2 and TRBJ2-3; D is uncertain. Germline values: CDR1 WSHSY, CDR2 SAAADI. There are 14 residues in the CDR3. Trimming cost V 7 bases and J 4 bases, with 15 bases left between them. The CDR3 bases are TGCGCCAGCAAACCCCAAACCGGCCCAGATACGCAGTATTTT. Translated: CASKPQTGPDTQYF.

V gene TRBV4-1 combines with J gene TRBJ2-7; D is possibly TRBD1 or TRBD2 (5 bases each). V was clipped by 4 bases and J by 3 bases, with 16 bases between them. CDR3 length: 15 residues. Germline V gene sequence: CDR1 MGHRA, CDR2 YSYEKL. In DNA form, the CDR3 reads TGCGCCAGCAGCCCCGGGACGAAGGGGTTCTACGAGCAGTACTTC. Protein product: CASSPGTKGFYEQYF.

The genes are TRBV6-5 and TRBJ2-7, with D maybe TRBD1 (5 bases). Germline CDR1 is MNHEY and CDR2 is SVGAGI. V shed 4 bases and J shed 2 bases, with 9 bases lying between them. CDR3 length equals 13 residues. The CDR3 loop reads CASSLDITYEQYF. CDR3 sequence (DNA): TGTGCCAGCAGTTTGGACATCACCTACGAGCAGTACTTC.

The chain couples TRBV2 to TRBJ1-5; D ambiguous. V lost 2 bases and J 10 bases, leaving 18 bases between the germline ends. Per germline, CDR1 SNHLY and CDR2 FYNNEI. The length of the CDR3 is 15 residues. The CDR3 loop reads CASSENGLPSEPQHF. The CDR3 DNA follows: TGTGCCAGCAGTGAAAATGGCCTACCTTCAGAACCCCAGCATTTT. The full variable domain, with the rest looked up from reference TRBV2 and TRBJ1-5, is EPEVTQTPSHQVTQMGQEVILRCVPISNHLYFYWYRQILGQKVEFLVSFYNNEISEKSEIFDDQFSVERPDGSNFTLKIRSTKLEDSAMYFCASSENGLPSEPQHFGDGTRLSIL.

This clone has just a few counts. The V call is TRBV7-8, the J call TRBJ1-1; 8 bases map to TRBD1. The germline CDR1 and CDR2 sequences are SGHVS and FQNEAQ. With 8 bases clipped from V and 0 bases from J, the junction kept 11 bases outside the gene matches. This CDR3 contains 16 residues. CDR3 in DNA: TGTGCCAGCGCTGGCGTGGGGACAGGCCTGAACACTGAAGCTTTCTTT. This gives the protein CASAGVGTGLNTEAFF. Filled out from reference TRBV7-8 and TRBJ1-1, the complete variable domain reads GAGVSQSPRYKVAKRGQDVALRCDPISGHVSLFWYQQALGQGPEFLTYFQNEAQLDKSGLPSDRFFAERPEGSVSTLKIQRTQQEDSAVYLCASAGVGTGLNTEAFFGQGTRLTVV.

This rearrangement joins TRBV29-1 to TRBJ1-2; D perhaps matches TRBD1 (5 bases). This CDR3 has 13 amino acids. Germline V gives CDR1 SQVTM, CDR2 ANQGSEA. V gave up 6 bases and J gave up 4 bases, with 15 bases separating them. The CDR3: CSVPTTAIYGYTF. The CDR3 nucleotides are TGCAGCGTACCTACGACAGCAATCTATGGCTACACCTTC.

The chain has TRBV4-1 and TRBJ2-3; no clear D gene. Germline V lookup: CDR1 MGHRA, CDR2 YSYEKL. With 2 bases removed from V and 2 bases from J, the gap between germline ends came to 14 bases. This CDR3 region has 16 residues. The chain's CDR3 is CASSQQRDRYTDTQYF. In nucleotides, the CDR3 is TGCGCCAGCAGCCAACAGCGAGACCGTTACACAGATACGCAGTATTTT.

The chain recombines TRBV19 with TRBJ2-4; D tentatively fits TRBD1 or TRBD2 (5 bases each). This CDR3 has 15 amino acids. CDR1 is LNHDA and CDR2 is SQIVND in the germline V gene (reference sequence). V was clipped by 5 bases and J by 7 bases, with 18 bases between them. The CDR3 loop reads CASSEQGGGKNIQYF. The CDR3 DNA sequence: TGTGCCAGTAGTGAGCAGGGTGGGGGAAAGAACATTCAGTACTTC.

V gene TRBV18 combines with J gene TRBJ2-7; TRBD1 agrees at 9 bases. The trim removed 6 bases at V and 1 base at J, leaving 7 bases unmatched. Germline CDR1 is KGHSH and CDR2 is LQKENI. The CDR3 is 15 residues long. This chain's CDR3 is CASSQPGQGSYEQYF. The CDR3 DNA is TGTGCCAGCTCGCAGCCGGGACAGGGATCCTACGAGCAGTACTTC. Combining the CDR3 with reference TRBV18 and TRBJ2-7 gives the whole variable domain NAGVMQNPRHLVRRRGQEARLRCSPMKGHSHVYWYRQLPEEGLKFMVYLQKENIIDESGMPKERFSAEFPKEGPSILRIQQVVRGDSAAYFCASSQPGQGSYEQYFGPGTRLTVT.

This rearrangement joins TRBV27 to TRBJ2-1; tentative D call: TRBD2 (6 bases). CDR3 length: 15 residues. Germline V gene data show CDR1 as MNHEY and CDR2 as SMNVEV (reference sequence). The V end was cut by 8 bases, the J end by 6 bases, with 20 bases between. The CDR3 sequence: CASLRRDSVPNEQFF. The CDR3 nucleotides are TGTGCCAGCTTGCGCCGGGACTCCGTTCCCAATGAGCAGTTCTTC.